Presented here are 24 T cell receptor beta chains from one specimen sequenced in a study of sequential checkpoint blockade in melanoma. TCRdb keeps only in-frame clones here, not all; method: immunoSEQ multiplex PCR. The table has about 12,000 clones, 25% to 35% seen once. Treatment: randomized to nivolumab then ipilimumab (arm A) or the reverse (arm B). Sequenced here: tumor tissue (inferred from file names), sampled from a patient given nivolumab and ipilimumab in sequence. The receptors were gathered from a human donor with melanoma.

DNA of the CDR3: TGTGCCAGCAGCTCTGAGGGGCGGTGGGGACAGCCCCAGCATTTT. Residues: CASSSEGRWGQPQHF. The chain has TRBV11-3 and TRBJ1-5, with D possibly matching TRBD1 (5 bases). Germline assignment: CDR1 SGHNT and CDR2 YENEEA. This CDR3 is built from 15 residues. The V end lost 4 bases, the J end lost 7 bases, and 17 bases lay between the germline ends. Variable domain in full (rest from reference TRBV11-3 and TRBJ1-5): EAGVVQSPRYKIIEKKQPVAFWCNPISGHNTLYWYLQNLGQGPELLIRYENEEAVDDSQLPKDRFSAERLKGVDSTLKIQPAELGDSAVYLCASSSEGRWGQPQHFGDGTRLSIL.

This clone was counted a few times. V and J are TRBV6-8 and TRBJ2-7, with 11 bases matching TRBD2. In germline, CDR1 is MNHGY, CDR2 SAAAGT. This CDR3 is 15 amino acids long. The V segment lost 6 bases and the J segment 7 bases; nucleotides outside the gene matches: 11. In DNA form, the CDR3 reads TGTGCCAGCAGGGATAGCGGGAGGGCTTACGAGGAGCAGTACTTC. This encodes CASRDSGRAYEEQYF.

This chain links TRBV7-1 with TRBJ2-3; 8 bases line up with TRBD1. TRBV7-1 is an open reading frame, and its role is uncertain. V gave up 7 bases and J gave up 3 bases; unmatched junction bases: 6. The CDR3 length is 14 residues. The CDR3 sequence is CASTTGGLTDTQYF. The CDR3 nucleotides read TGTGCCAGCACCACAGGGGGTCTAACAGATACGCAGTATTTT.

This clone showed up just a few times. The chain couples TRBV6-8 to TRBJ2-1; D uncertain. This CDR3 has 16 residues. Between the trimmed V and J ends, which lost 5 bases and 0 bases, there was a span of 14 bases. CDR1 and CDR2 (germline): MNHGY, SAAAGT. The CDR3 is CASSDPNMSSYNEQFF. CDR3 nucleotide sequence: TGTGCCAGCAGTGACCCAAACATGAGCTCCTACAATGAGCAGTTCTTC.

This clone occurred a few times. The chain couples TRBV6-8 to TRBJ2-1; D not certain. The V end lost 4 bases, the J end lost 6 bases, and 13 bases lay between the germline ends. CDR1 is MNHGY, CDR2 SAAAGT, per germline. The CDR3 is 14 residues long. The CDR3 bases are TGTGCCAGCAGTTTGTCGTCGGTCCTCAATGAGCAGTTCTTC. Its protein is CASSLSSVLNEQFF.

The chain carries TRBV6-8 and TRBJ2-3; 14 bases are a match to TRBD2. The CDR3 is 15 amino acids. After removal of 5 bases from V and 4 bases from J, the junction contained 2 bases not matched to a gene. Germline CDR1 reads MNHGY; CDR2 reads SAAAGT. In nucleotides, the CDR3 is TGTGCCAGCAGTCCGGGACTAGCGGGAGCAGATACGCAGTATTTT. Translation: CASSPGLAGADTQYF.

V gene TRBV29-1 combines with J gene TRBJ2-3; perhaps D is TRBD1 or TRBD2 (6 bases each). With 2 bases removed from V and 3 bases from J, the gap between germline ends came to 18 bases. This CDR3 is 16 amino acids long. Per germline, CDR1 SQVTM and CDR2 ANQGSEA. The CDR3 DNA follows: TGCAGCGTTGAAACGGGGGCAGGGGTGGGAACAGATACGCAGTATTTT. Translation: CSVETGAGVGTDTQYF.

DNA for the CDR3: TGTGCCAGCAGCGTAGACAGTGGAGGCTACAATGAGCAGTTCTTC. Translated: CASSVDSGGYNEQFF. The chain links TRBV9 to TRBJ2-1, with D possibly being TRBD2 (5 bases). Per germline, CDR1 SGDLS and CDR2 YYNGEE. The length of the CDR3 is 15 residues. Trimming cost V 0 bases and J 3 bases, with 10 bases left between them. The variable domain in full, completed from reference TRBV9 and TRBJ2-1, reads DSGVTQTPKHLITATGQRVTLRCSPRSGDLSVYWYQQSLDQGLQFLIQYYNGEERAKGNILERFSAQQFPDLHSELNLSSLELGDSALYFCASSVDSGGYNEQFFGPGTRLTVL.

V and J are TRBV18 and TRBJ2-5, with D perhaps being TRBD1 or TRBD2 (6 bases each). Germline values: CDR1 KGHSH, CDR2 LQKENI. V was pared by 1 base and J by 3 bases, with 15 bases between. The CDR3 length is 16 residues. The CDR3 protein is CASSPRGPGAKETQYF. The CDR3 bases are TGTGCCAGCTCACCACGGGGCCCGGGGGCGAAAGAGACCCAGTACTTC.

The chain is built from TRBV25-1 and TRBJ2-7, with 9 bases aligning to TRBD2. In germline, CDR1 is MGHDK, CDR2 SYGVNS. V was pared by 3 bases and J by 2 bases, with 5 bases of the junction left unmatched. This CDR3 region has 15 residues. CDR3 sequence (DNA): TGTGCCAGCAGTGAGCCTAGCGGGGAAACCTACGAGCAGTACTTC. It yields the protein CASSEPSGETYEQYF.

At least ten counts were recorded for this clone. This rearrangement joins TRBV4-1 to TRBJ1-2; D unresolved. The V and J ends lost 0 bases and 7 bases respectively, with 12 bases between them. Per germline, CDR1 MGHRA and CDR2 YSYEKL. CDR3 length: 14 residues. The CDR3 is CASSQDLTSSGYTF. CDR3 nucleotides: TGCGCCAGCAGCCAAGATCTTACGTCGAGTGGCTACACCTTC.

This clone was picked up many times. The V gene is TRBV4-1, the J gene TRBJ2-1; 8 positions agree with TRBD1. The CDR3 has 17 amino acids. Germline values: CDR1 MGHRA, CDR2 YSYEKL. Trimming took 3 bases from V and 2 from J; bases not matched to a gene: 9. The CDR3 spells CASSHPDRGTTYNEQFF. Written as DNA, the CDR3 is TGCGCCAGCAGCCACCCTGACAGGGGTACAACCTACAATGAGCAGTTCTTC.

The chain is built from TRBV5-1 and TRBJ1-2; 7 nucleotides line up with TRBD1. The CDR3 is 15 residues long. Germline V gene data show CDR1 as SGHRS and CDR2 as YFSETQ. With V trimmed by 2 bases and J by 5 bases, 9 bases remained unmatched. CDR3 loop: CASSFGTASRYGYTF. CDR3 nucleotides: TGCGCCAGCAGCTTCGGGACAGCCAGTCGATATGGCTACACCTTC.

The chain links TRBV5-1 to TRBJ1-2, with TRBD1 matching 8 bases. V lost 7 bases and J lost 8; bases outside the gene matches: 13. The germline gives CDR1 SGHRS, CDR2 YFSETQ. The CDR3 is made up of 14 amino acids. The CDR3 bases are TGCGCCAGCTCCAACCCTGGGACAGGAAAAGGCTACACCTTC. This sequence encodes CASSNPGTGKGYTF.

By share of the sample, this clone is medium-sized. The chain employs TRBV29-1 and TRBJ2-2; D remains unclear. The V gene lost 7 bases and the J gene lost 4 bases, with 19 bases spanning the gap. The CDR3 has 15 amino acids. Germline CDR1 SQVTM, CDR2 ANQGSEA. CDR3 in amino acids: CSARWPPDGTGELFF. DNA of the CDR3: TGCAGCGCCCGATGGCCTCCCGACGGCACCGGGGAGCTGTTTTTT.

This clone was observed a few times. CDR3 loop: CASSLYGLAGRNEQFF. The CDR3 coding sequence is TGCGCCAGCAGCTTGTATGGACTAGCGGGACGAAATGAGCAGTTCTTC. V and J are TRBV5-1 and TRBJ2-1; 12 bases align to TRBD2. Germline V gives CDR1 SGHRS, CDR2 YFSETQ. V gave up 1 base and J gave up 7 bases; unmatched junction bases: 6. This CDR3 region has 16 residues.

This sequence joins TRBV5-1 and TRBJ2-5, with a weak D call TRBD2 (5 bases). Looked up from germline, CDR1 is SGHRS and CDR2 is YFSETQ. Between the trimmed V and J ends, which lost 5 bases and 2 bases, there was a span of 19 bases. This CDR3 contains 16 residues. The CDR3 loop is CASRARLGLQQETQYF. The CDR3 DNA follows: TGCGCCAGCAGAGCTCGGTTAGGACTTCAACAAGAGACCCAGTACTTC.

The chain recombines TRBV18 with TRBJ2-5; D tentatively reads TRBD1 or TRBD2 (7 bases each). The CDR3 has 15 amino acids. Trimming shortened V by 0 bases and J by 4 bases, and 12 bases separated the two germline ends. Germline assignment: CDR1 KGHSH and CDR2 LQKENI. In DNA form, the CDR3 reads TGTGCCAGCTCACCACCGACAGGGAGGGGAGAGACCCAGTACTTC. Translating gives CASSPPTGRGETQYF. The complete variable domain, with remaining parts taken from reference TRBV18 and TRBJ2-5, reads NAGVMQNPRHLVRRRGQEARLRCSPMKGHSHVYWYRQLPEEGLKFMVYLQKENIIDESGMPKERFSAEFPKEGPSILRIQQVVRGDSAAYFCASSPPTGRGETQYFGPGTRLLVL.

The CDR3: CASSTTGGLRETQYF. In DNA, the CDR3 is TGTGCCAGTAGCACAACAGGGGGCCTTAGGGAGACCCAGTACTTC. V and J are TRBV19 and TRBJ2-5; TRBD1 aligns across 9 bases. The CDR3 covers 15 residues. CDR1 is LNHDA and CDR2 is SQIVND in the germline V gene (reference sequence). The trim removed 6 bases at V and 5 bases at J, leaving 10 bases unmatched.

This clone came up a few times. The chain couples TRBV9 to TRBJ2-1; TRBD1 might be the D (6 bases). The CDR3 contains 16 residues. Germline V gives CDR1 SGDLS, CDR2 YYNGEE. Trimming took 0 bases from V and 5 from J, leaving 15 bases between them. The CDR3, as DNA: TGTGCCAGCAGCGTAGCTACGGGCAGGGGAAACAATGAGCAGTTCTTC. It codes for CASSVATGRGNNEQFF.

The V gene is TRBV7-4, the J gene TRBJ1-6; the match to TRBD1 covers 7 bases. This CDR3 is 15 amino acids long. Germline CDR1 is SGHVT and CDR2 is SQSDAQ. The ends lost 5 bases at V and 7 bases at J; junction bases unmatched: 8. CDR3 loop: CASSPDRVENSPLHF. Written as DNA, the CDR3 is TGTGCCAGCAGCCCCGACAGGGTAGAAAATTCACCCCTCCACTTT.

The chain links TRBV29-1 to TRBJ2-7; D unresolved. CDR1 and CDR2 from the germline V gene are SQVTM and ANQGSEA. Trimming removed 4 bases at V and 2 bases at J, with 9 bases between. The CDR3 runs 12 residues. The CDR3, as DNA: TGCAGCGTTGTGGGTGGCCCCTACGAGCAGTACTTC. Residues: CSVVGGPYEQYF.

DNA of the CDR3: TGTGCCAGTGTTCCAACCCCGGGACAGGAGGCTGAAGCTTTCTTT. It yields the protein CASVPTPGQEAEAFF. J is TRBJ1-1 and V is TRBV19, with 8 bases aligning to TRBD1. The junction had 14 bases not matched to a gene; V was cut back by 8 bases and J by 6 bases. Per the germline V gene, CDR1 is LNHDA and CDR2 is SQIVND (reference sequence). The CDR3 is 15 amino acids.

The chain uses TRBV6-8 and TRBJ1-1, with 12 bases aligning to TRBD1. The CDR3 is 15 amino acids. J gave up 11 bases and V 2 bases, and 9 bases lay outside the gene matches. The germline V gene encodes CDR1 MNHGY and CDR2 SAAAGT. CDR3 nucleotide sequence: TGTGCCAGCAGTTACCCTGCGGGACAGGGGGCGAGTGCTTTCTTT. This encodes CASSYPAGQGASAFF.